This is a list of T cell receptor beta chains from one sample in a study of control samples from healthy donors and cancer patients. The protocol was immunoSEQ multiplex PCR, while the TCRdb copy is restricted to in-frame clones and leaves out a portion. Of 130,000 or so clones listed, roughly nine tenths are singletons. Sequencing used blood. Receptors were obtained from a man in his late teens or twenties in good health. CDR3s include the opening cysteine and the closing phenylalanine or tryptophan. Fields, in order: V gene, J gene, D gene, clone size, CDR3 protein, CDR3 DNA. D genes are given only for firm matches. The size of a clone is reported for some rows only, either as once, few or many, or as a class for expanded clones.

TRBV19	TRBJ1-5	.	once	CASSSQGLYQPQHF	TGTGCCAGTAGTTCCCAGGGACTATATCAGCCCCAGCATTTT
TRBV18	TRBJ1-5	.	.	CASSPEIDQPQHF	TGTGCCAGCTCACCTGAGATTGATCAGCCCCAGCATTTT
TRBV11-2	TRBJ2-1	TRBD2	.	CASSLDSSGLGRDEQFF	TGTGCCAGCAGCTTAGATTCTAGCGGATTAGGACGGGATGAGCAGTTCTTC
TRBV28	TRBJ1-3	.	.	CASRPHGSGNTIYF	TGTGCCAGCAGACCCCATGGCTCTGGAAACACCATATATTTT
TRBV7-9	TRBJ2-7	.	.	CASSFGGYLYEQYF	TGTGCCAGCAGCTTTGGGGGGTACCTCTACGAGCAGTACTTC
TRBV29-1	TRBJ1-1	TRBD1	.	CSVGRLPGQGLSTEAFF	TGCAGCGTTGGGCGCCTCCCGGGACAGGGGTTGAGCACTGAAGCTTTCTTT
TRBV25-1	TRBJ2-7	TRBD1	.	CASSAVVGQGFYEQYF	TGTGCCAGCAGCGCTGTGGTGGGACAGGGGTTCTACGAGCAGTACTTC
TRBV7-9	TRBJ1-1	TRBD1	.	CASRKRAGGVDTEAFF	TGTGCCAGCAGGAAGAGGGCAGGGGGCGTCGACACTGAAGCTTTCTTT
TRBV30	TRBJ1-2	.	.	CAWRIKGGQDYGYTF	TGTGCCTGGAGGATCAAGGGGGGGCAGGACTATGGCTACACCTTC
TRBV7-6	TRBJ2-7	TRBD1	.	CASSLGSGQEYEQYF	TGTGCCAGCAGCTTAGGATCGGGACAGGAGTACGAGCAGTACTTC
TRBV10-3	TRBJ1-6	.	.	CAIAPEPDSPLHF	TGTGCCATCGCCCCTGAGCCTGATTCACCCCTCCACTTT
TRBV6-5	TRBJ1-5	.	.	CASMGQGLVQPQHF	TGTGCCAGCATGGGGCAGGGGCTAGTTCAGCCCCAGCATTTT
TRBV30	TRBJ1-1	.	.	CAWSDLTPGTEAFF	TGTGCCTGGAGTGACTTAACGCCCGGCACTGAAGCTTTCTTT
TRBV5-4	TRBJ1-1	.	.	CASSAGGQPEAFF	TGTGCCAGCAGCGCGGGGGGGCAGCCTGAAGCTTTCTTT
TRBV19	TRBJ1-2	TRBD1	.	CASSIKGAGGYTF	TGTGCCAGTAGTATAAAGGGGGCAGGTGGCTACACCTTC
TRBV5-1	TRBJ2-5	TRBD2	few	CASSSGGLAGETQYF	TGCGCCAGCAGCTCGGGGGGACTAGCGGGCGAGACCCAGTACTTC
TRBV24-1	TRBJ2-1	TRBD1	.	CATSEGQDYNEQFF	TGTGCCACCAGTGAAGGACAGGATTACAATGAGCAGTTCTTC
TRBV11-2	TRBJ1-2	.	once	CASSPPGGANYGYTF	TGTGCCAGCAGCCCCCCGGGGGGTGCTAACTATGGCTACACCTTC
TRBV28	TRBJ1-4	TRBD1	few	CASSSPRGTGIVRELFF	TGTGCCAGCAGTTCCCCTAGGGGGACAGGGATCGTGAGGGAACTGTTTTTT
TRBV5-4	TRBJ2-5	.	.	CASSLSIGVQETQYF	TGTGCCAGCAGCTTGTCGATTGGGGTCCAAGAGACCCAGTACTTC
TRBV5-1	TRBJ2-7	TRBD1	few	CASSLSMGQGPEQYF	TGCGCCAGCAGCTTGAGTATGGGACAGGGGCCCGAGCAGTACTTC
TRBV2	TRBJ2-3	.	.	CASRGGTQYF	TGTGCCAGCAGGGGGGGTACGCAGTATTTT
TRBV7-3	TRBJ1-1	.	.	CASSPPGVENTEAFF	TGTGCCAGCAGTCCCCCCGGGGTAGAGAACACTGAAGCTTTCTTT
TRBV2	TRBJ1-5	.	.	CASSAAMVNQPQHF	TGTGCCAGCAGTGCCGCGATGGTCAATCAGCCCCAGCATTTT
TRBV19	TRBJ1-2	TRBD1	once	CASSTRQGGFYGYTF	TGTGCCAGTAGTACTCGACAGGGGGGGTTTTATGGCTACACCTTC
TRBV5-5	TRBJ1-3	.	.	CASSLVMTSGNTIYF	TGTGCCAGCAGCTTGGTTATGACAAGTGGAAACACCATATATTTT
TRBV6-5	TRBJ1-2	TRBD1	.	CASSPLQGYGYTF	TGTGCCAGCAGTCCTCTACAGGGGTACGGCTACACCTTC
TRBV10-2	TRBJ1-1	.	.	CASKGEVYTEAFF	TGCGCCAGCAAGGGGGAAGTGTACACTGAAGCTTTCTTT
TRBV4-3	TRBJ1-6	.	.	CASSQEVEGSPLHF	TGCGCCAGCAGCCAAGAGGTGGAAGGATCACCCCTCCACTTT
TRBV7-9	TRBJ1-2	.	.	CASSSSNYGYTF	TGTGCCAGCAGCTCTTCTAACTATGGCTACACCTTC
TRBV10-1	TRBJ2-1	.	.	CASRRGNNEQFF	TGCGCCAGCAGACGGGGCAACAATGAGCAGTTCTTC
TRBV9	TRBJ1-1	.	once	CASSVVQGENTEAFF	TGTGCCAGCAGCGTAGTCCAGGGCGAGAACACTGAAGCTTTCTTT
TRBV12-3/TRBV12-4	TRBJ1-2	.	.	CASSQNWYGYTF	TGTGCCAGCAGTCAGAACTGGTATGGCTACACCTTC
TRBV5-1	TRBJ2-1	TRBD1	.	CASSIWDSTDNEQFF	TGCGCCAGCAGCATATGGGACAGTACCGACAATGAGCAGTTCTTC
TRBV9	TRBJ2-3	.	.	CASTRYADTQYF	TGTGCCAGCACCCGGTATGCAGATACGCAGTATTTT
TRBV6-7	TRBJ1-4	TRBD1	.	CASSYSTGASTNEKLFF	TGTGCCAGCAGTTACTCGACAGGGGCCTCAACTAATGAAAAACTGTTTTTT
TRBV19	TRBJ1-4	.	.	CASSISVNEKLFF	TGTGCCAGTAGTATCTCTGTAAATGAAAAACTGTTTTTT